The clone carrying this TCR beta chain turned up a few times. The target antigen is unknown. These data belong to a study of response to subunit inactivated influenza vaccine. The study's findings and limits: The authors suggested that few new T cells are recruited per seasonal influenza vaccination.

Trimming stripped 7 bases from V and 5 bases from J, with 12 bases between. This CDR3 has 13 residues. TCRdb redid the calling of the RT-PCR reads with MiXCR, one entry per CDR3 protein. The table includes hundreds of thousands of distinct CDR3 sequences, around 25% detected once. The chain combines TRBV12-3 or TRBV12-4 with TRBJ1-5, with a possible D match to TRBD1 (5 bases). This sample comprised CD4+ T cells sorted from PBMCs, obtained 5 days after vaccination. The TCR was taken from a man aged 45-65 years who received an inactivated influenza vaccine. CDR3 in DNA: TGTGCCAGCACTCAGGGTTGGGATCAGCCCCAGCATTTT. Amino acids: CASTQGWDQPQHF.